One and the same sample provided the 24 T cell receptor beta chains below, sequenced in a study of shared clonotypes between healthy human individuals. Generated by immunoSEQ multiplex PCR, the TCRdb table keeps only in-frame clones and is missing some. The data contain roughly 2,300,000 clones, 80% to 95% of them singletons. Sequenced material: naive CD4+ T cells from PBMCs. Subset: CD45RA+ positively selected. The receptors originated from a young man in good health. Some clones in this sample may be carry-over from other donors' samples.

With respect to this clone: The identical CDR3 is also encoded by other nucleotide sequences in the sample. The chain employs TRBV19 and TRBJ1-5; TRBD1 matches 7 bases. This CDR3 is built from 14 residues. Germline V gene lookup returns CDR1 LNHDA and CDR2 SQIVND (reference sequence). V dropped 3 bases and J dropped 4; count of bases not matched to a gene: 3. The CDR3 nucleotides read TGTGCCAGTAGTATCAGGGGGGGAAATCAGCCCCAGCATTTT. Its protein product is CASSIRGGNQPQHF.

CDR3 in DNA: TGTGCCAGCAGTGCACAGGCGGACTTCGAGACCCAGTACTTC. The encoded protein is CASSAQADFETQYF. The V and J genes are TRBV27 and TRBJ2-5, with D perhaps given as TRBD1 or TRBD2 (5 bases each). CDR1 and CDR2 from the germline V gene are MNHEY and SMNVEV (reference sequence). The CDR3 is made up of 14 amino acids. V shed 5 bases and J shed 5 bases, with 15 bases lying between them.

Note on this clone: Other DNA sequences of this sample code for an identical CDR3. This chain joins TRBV18 and TRBJ1-5, with 10 bases fitting TRBD1. Germline V gene data show CDR1 as KGHSH and CDR2 as LQKENI. J gave up 2 bases and V 6 bases, and 4 bases lay outside the gene matches. This CDR3 is built from 15 residues. The CDR3 DNA is TGTGCCAGCTCCCTCGGGACAGGGGGCAATCAGCCCCAGCATTTT. Amino acids: CASSLGTGGNQPQHF.

The rearrangement links TRBV7-2 to TRBJ2-3; D is undetermined. CDR3 length equals 15 residues. The germline V gene encodes CDR1 SGHTA and CDR2 FQGNSA. V dropped 6 bases and J dropped 1 base, with 14 bases sitting between them. In DNA, the CDR3 is TGTGCCAGCAGGGGAAGGGTCGGACGCACAGATACGCAGTATTTT. It specifies CASRGRVGRTDTQYF.

The CDR3 sequence: CASSYGEYTEAFF. In DNA, the CDR3 is TGTGCCAGCAGCTACGGGGAATACACTGAAGCTTTCTTT. V gene TRBV7-3 combines with J gene TRBJ1-1; D gene unclear. V lost 4 bases, J lost 3 bases, and 9 bases lay in between. In germline, CDR1 is SGHTA, CDR2 FQGTGA. There are 13 residues in the CDR3. The variable domain in full, with the rest retrieved from reference TRBV7-3 and TRBJ1-1, is GAGVSQTPSNKVTEKGKYVELRCDPISGHTALYWYRQSLGQGPEFLIYFQGTGAADDSGLPNDRFFAVRPEGSVSTLKIQRTERGDSAVYLCASSYGEYTEAFFGQGTRLTVV.

This rearrangement joins TRBV7-2 to TRBJ2-7; D gene unclear. The CDR3 spans 16 residues. In germline, CDR1 is SGHTA, CDR2 FQGNSA. V dropped 0 bases and J dropped 4 bases, with 16 bases sitting between them. Here the CDR3 DNA reads TGTGCCAGCAGCTTAGCCCCCCTTATGTCGACTTACGAGCAGTACTTC. It codes for CASSLAPLMSTYEQYF.

The chain combines TRBV5-1 with TRBJ2-3; D possibly corresponds to TRBD1 (6 bases). Looked up from germline, CDR1 is SGHRS and CDR2 is YFSETQ. The CDR3 spans 14 residues. Deletions cut 6 bases from V and 2 bases from J, with 13 bases between. The CDR3, as DNA: TGCGCCAGCAAAGACAGGCTTCTCACAGATACGCAGTATTTT. Residues: CASKDRLLTDTQYF.

The gene calls are TRBV11-2 and TRBJ2-7, with D perhaps matching TRBD1 or TRBD2 (5 bases each). Deletions cut 4 bases from V and 6 bases from J, with 16 bases between. Germline V gene sequence: CDR1 SGHAT, CDR2 FQNNGV. The CDR3 contains 14 residues. The chain's CDR3 is CASSWDGIGSEQYF. DNA of the CDR3: TGTGCCAGCAGCTGGGACGGGATCGGGTCCGAGCAGTACTTC.

The chain is built from TRBV7-2 and TRBJ2-5; TRBD2 might be the D (6 bases). The germline gives CDR1 SGHTA, CDR2 FQGNSA. The ends were cut back, 0 bases at V and 5 bases at J, with 16 bases in the middle. This CDR3 spans 16 amino acids. The CDR3 DNA sequence: TGTGCCAGCAGCTTAGCGGATAGCCTAGCGACGGAGACCCAGTACTTC. Amino acid sequence: CASSLADSLATETQYF. The entire variable domain, with the rest obtained from reference TRBV7-2 and TRBJ2-5, is as follows: GAGVSQSPSNKVTEKGKDVELRCDPISGHTALYWYRQSLGQGLEFLIYFQGNSAPDKSGLPSDRFSAERTGGSVSTLTIQRTQQEDSAVYLCASSLADSLATETQYFGPGTRLLVL.

The V call is TRBV30, the J call TRBJ2-5, with a tentative D call TRBD2 (6 bases). The germline V gene has CDR1 GTSNPN and CDR2 SVGIG (reference sequence). The CDR3 is 14 residues long. V was shortened by 2 bases and J by 3 bases, with 13 bases between the two germline ends. CDR3 DNA: TGTGCCTGGAGTACCGCAGGAGGGAAAGAGACCCAGTACTTC. This sequence encodes CAWSTAGGKETQYF. The full variable domain, in which reference TRBV30 and TRBJ2-5 provide the parts outside the CDR3, is SQTIHQWPATLVQPVGSPLSLECTVEGTSNPNLYWYRQAAGRGLQLLFYSVGIGQISSEVPQNLSASRPQDRQFILSSKKLLLSDSGFYLCAWSTAGGKETQYFGPGTRLLVL.

This chain links TRBV2 with TRBJ1-4; 9 bases map to TRBD1. Germline values: CDR1 SNHLY, CDR2 FYNNEI. The trim removed 4 bases at V and 4 bases at J, leaving 1 base unmatched. CDR3 length equals 14 residues. The CDR3 is CASSGTGDNEKLFF. CDR3 DNA sequence: TGTGCCAGCAGTGGGACAGGGGATAATGAAAAACTGTTTTTT.

This chain joins TRBV18 and TRBJ2-6; no clear D. CDR1 is KGHSH, CDR2 LQKENI, per germline. This CDR3 spans 14 amino acids. Trimming left V 5 bases short and J 0 bases short, with 5 bases between. The CDR3 DNA sequence: TGTGCCAGCTCAACCTACTCTGGGGCCAACGTCCTGACTTTC. This gives the protein CASSTYSGANVLTF.

This chain uses TRBV7-2 with TRBJ1-2; D is unresolved. Germline CDR1 SGHTA, CDR2 FQGNSA. The CDR3 sequence is 14 residues long. V lost 3 bases and J 6 bases, leaving 14 bases between the germline ends. The CDR3 region is CASSFSPGGHGYTF. The CDR3 coding sequence is TGTGCCAGCAGCTTTTCCCCAGGAGGGCATGGCTACACCTTC.

The rearrangement joins TRBV11-1 to TRBJ2-3; 8 bases fit TRBD1. The CDR3 consists of 17 residues. The ends lost 4 bases at V and 0 bases at J; junction bases unmatched: 9. The germline CDR1 and CDR2 sequences are SGHAT and FQDESV (reference sequence). The CDR3 protein is CASSSGGQGASTDTQYF. CDR3 coding DNA: TGTGCCAGCAGCTCGGGTGGGCAGGGGGCGAGCACAGATACGCAGTATTTT.

In its sample, this clone was seen once. V is TRBV6-5 and J is TRBJ2-7; TRBD1 matches 10 bases. CDR1 and CDR2 from the germline V gene are MNHEY and SVGAGI. Losses at the gene ends were 6 bases for V and 4 bases for J; bases not matched to a gene: 6. The CDR3 has 14 amino acids. In DNA, the CDR3 is TGTGCCAGCAGGACCGGGACAGGGGTGTACGAGCAGTACTTC. Protein product: CASRTGTGVYEQYF.

The chain carries TRBV5-1 and TRBJ1-5, with D tentatively TRBD1 (6 bases). Germline CDR1 and CDR2: SGHRS and YFSETQ. This CDR3 comprises 14 residues. V gave up 4 bases and J gave up 6 bases, with 14 bases separating them. Written as DNA, the CDR3 is TGCGCCAGCAGCCCGGATGGGGGCGGTCAGCCCCAGCATTTT. Its protein is CASSPDGGGQPQHF.

Turning to this clone: Other DNA sequences in the sample encode the same CDR3. The chain links TRBV28 to TRBJ1-3; TRBD1 might be the D (5 bases). The CDR3 loop spans 14 amino acids. V was cut by 2 bases and J by 4 bases, with 9 bases left in between. The V gene's germline CDR1 is MDHEN and CDR2 SYDVKM. In DNA, the CDR3 is TGTGCCAGCAGTTTAGGGGGTGTCGGAAACACCATATATTTT. Protein sequence: CASSLGGVGNTIYF.

The chain links TRBV27 to TRBJ2-1; no definite D call. Germline CDR1 is MNHEY and CDR2 is SMNVEV (reference sequence). With 2 bases removed from V and 0 bases from J, the gap between germline ends came to 11 bases. The CDR3 consists of 16 residues. The CDR3 loop reads CASSLLAQSSYNEQFF. CDR3 DNA sequence: TGTGCCAGCAGTTTACTCGCACAAAGCTCCTACAATGAGCAGTTCTTC.

CDR3 DNA sequence: TGTGCCAGCAGCTTAGGACTAGCGGGAGTGGGGAGCTCCTACAATGAGCAGTTCTTC. The encoded protein is CASSLGLAGVGSSYNEQFF. The chain has TRBV7-9 and TRBJ2-1, with 12 bases that match TRBD2. The CDR3 contains 19 residues. J lost 0 bases, V lost 1 base, and 7 bases had no gene match. The V gene's germline CDR1 is SEHNR and CDR2 FQNEAQ (reference sequence).

This rearrangement joins TRBV2 to TRBJ2-2; D is possibly TRBD1 (6 bases). Trimming took off 4 bases at V and 8 bases at J, with 14 bases between the two ends. This CDR3 comprises 14 residues. Looked up from germline, CDR1 is SNHLY and CDR2 is FYNNEI. The CDR3 sequence is CASSVNRETGELFF. CDR3 DNA sequence: TGTGCCAGCAGTGTTAACAGGGAGACTGGGGAGCTGTTTTTT.

The chain links TRBV5-4 to TRBJ1-1; 8 bases fit TRBD1. CDR3 length: 15 amino acids. V was clipped by 0 bases and J by 4 bases; unmatched bases: 5. Germline V lookup: CDR1 SGHNT, CDR2 YYREEE (reference sequence). CDR3 coding DNA: TGTGCCAGCAGCTTGGTAGTAACAGGGGGCACTGAAGCTTTCTTT. Protein: CASSLVVTGGTEAFF.

The chain combines TRBV29-1 with TRBJ2-5, with D possibly being TRBD2 (6 bases). Trimming left V 4 bases short and J 2 bases short, with 20 bases between. The CDR3 length is 16 residues. Germline V CDR1 and CDR2: SQVTM, ANQGSEA. The CDR3 region is CSVVRGTLAAQETQYF. The CDR3 nucleotides are TGCAGCGTTGTCCGGGGGACCCTGGCCGCACAAGAGACCCAGTACTTC.

The chain combines TRBV7-2 with TRBJ2-1; a weak D match, TRBD2 (6 bases). Trimming removed 1 base at V and 12 bases at J, with 10 bases between. This CDR3 spans 12 amino acids. Germline V gives CDR1 SGHTA, CDR2 FQGNSA. The CDR3 DNA sequence: TGTGCCAGCAGCTTAGATAGCGGCGGGCAGTTCTTC. This encodes CASSLDSGGQFF.

V usage is TRBV5-4 and J usage is TRBJ2-6; D is unresolved. The ends were cut back, 1 base at V and 0 bases at J, with 8 bases in the middle. Per the germline V gene, CDR1 is SGHNT and CDR2 is YYREEE (reference sequence). This CDR3 spans 16 amino acids. CDR3 sequence reads: CASSLRRFSGANVLTF. Written as DNA, the CDR3 is TGTGCCAGCAGCTTGCGACGGTTCTCTGGGGCCAACGTCCTGACTTTC.